A single TCR beta chain is shown here with its context. Trimming took 5 bases from V and 5 from J, leaving 13 bases between them. CDR1 LGHDT and CDR2 YNNKEL come from the germline V gene (reference sequence). The CDR3 sequence is 14 residues long. The sample comes from a study of control samples from healthy donors and cancer patients. Produced via immunoSEQ multiplex PCR; TCRdb's table is partial and in-frame only. The sample consists of about 73,000 clones, about 95% of them appearing once. The rearrangement uses TRBV3-1 (or the pseudogene TRBV3-2) and TRBJ1-5; D is uncertain. This clonotype originated in a woman aged 40 to 50 in good health. The source material was blood. CDR3 in amino acids: CASSLGPFHQPQHF. For the CDR3, the DNA is TGTGCCAGCAGCTTAGGACCTTTTCATCAGCCCCAGCATTTT.